This T cell receptor (beta chain) was sequenced for a study of naive CD8 T cells in extremely preterm neonates. Clones were sequenced by immunoSEQ multiplex PCR, and TCRdb holds only the in-frame ones, with some missing. The sample lists about 7,000 clones; roughly 98% were seen once. Worth noting for this clone: Its antigen is not identified.

Study results and caveats: Compared with all age groups, preterm neonates showed less repertoire richness.

Trimming shortened V by 0 bases and J by 0 bases, and 12 bases separated the two germline ends. The CDR3 is 16 residues long. CDR1 and CDR2 (germline): MGHRA, YSYEKL. The receptor comes from a human donor in good health. Specimen: naive CD8+ T cells from blood. The J gene is TRBJ2-7, the V gene TRBV4-1, with D perhaps TRBD2 (6 bases). CDR3 DNA sequence: TGCGCCAGCAGCCAAGATCTTAGCGGACCCTCCTACGAGCAGTACTTC. Its protein product is CASSQDLSGPSYEQYF.